Listed below are T cell receptor beta chains from one sample, sequenced in a study of control samples from healthy donors and cancer patients. Sequenced by immunoSEQ multiplex PCR; TCRdb stores in-frame clones only, minus some. The sample features under 200,000 clones, with more than 2% in its top ten. Sequencing used blood. The receptors come from a woman in her 30s in good health. Both conserved end residues are part of each CDR3. D genes are given only for firm matches.

CDR3aa,CDR3nt,d_gene,j_gene,v_gene
CASRAMIDREAFF,TGTGCCAGCAGGGCGATGATAGACAGAGAAGCTTTCTTT,.,TRBJ1-1,TRBV28
CASSRDRGNEQFF,TGTGCCAGCAGCAGGGACCGGGGCAATGAGCAGTTCTTC,.,TRBJ2-1,TRBV6-5
CASRQGNSPLHF,TGTGCCAGCAGGCAGGGGAATTCACCCCTCCACTTT,.,TRBJ1-6,TRBV12-3/TRBV12-4
CASSSSGGWDTQYF,TGTGCCAGCAGTTCTAGCGGGGGATGGGATACGCAGTATTTT,TRBD2,TRBJ2-3,TRBV5-4
CASGVYMNTEAFF,TGTGCCAGCGGTGTGTATATGAACACTGAAGCTTTCTTT,.,TRBJ1-1,TRBV12-3/TRBV12-4
CASSKTGTYTGELFF,TGTGCCAGCAGCAAAACAGGGACCTACACCGGGGAGCTGTTTTTT,.,TRBJ2-2,TRBV7-9
CASSPLTGTSGANVLTF,TGTGCCAGCAGCCCCCTAACGGGGACCTCTGGGGCCAACGTCCTGACTTTC,.,TRBJ2-6,TRBV28
CASSTGGQNQPQHF,TGTGCCAGCTCAACGGGGGGACAAAATCAGCCCCAGCATTTT,.,TRBJ1-5,TRBV18
CSVEDRYGYTF,TGCAGCGTTGAAGATCGGTATGGCTACACCTTC,.,TRBJ1-2,TRBV29-1
CASSSPSGGAPYEQYF,TGTGCCAGCAGTTCCCCTAGCGGGGGGGCTCCCTACGAGCAGTACTTC,TRBD2,TRBJ2-7,TRBV6-6
CASGPGTQAFF,TGTGCCAGCGGACCTGGGACTCAAGCTTTCTTT,.,TRBJ1-1,TRBV6-5
CASTMERPRAAFF,TGCGCCAGCACCATGGAGAGGCCTCGGGCAGCTTTCTTT,.,TRBJ1-1,TRBV10-1
CASSNPPDTQYF,TGTGCCAGTAGCAACCCCCCAGATACGCAGTATTTT,.,TRBJ2-3,TRBV19
CASSFQGPNTEAFF,TGTGCCAGTTCCTTCCAGGGACCTAACACTGAAGCTTTCTTT,.,TRBJ1-1,TRBV19
CASSPGQGNEAFF,TGTGCCAGCAGTCCGGGACAGGGAAATGAAGCTTTCTTT,TRBD1,TRBJ1-1,TRBV27
CASSLLGVEQYF,TGTGCCAGCAGCTTATTAGGGGTCGAGCAGTACTTC,.,TRBJ2-7,TRBV7-2
CASSPGQGFWSNQPQHF,TGTGCCAGTAGTCCGGGACAGGGCTTTTGGAGCAATCAGCCCCAGCATTTT,TRBD1,TRBJ1-5,TRBV19
CASSLNPTGLNTEAFF,TGTGCCAGCAGCCTAAACCCGACAGGTCTGAACACTGAAGCTTTCTTT,.,TRBJ1-1,TRBV7-8
CASSEQENYGYTF,TGTGCCAGCAGTGAACAGGAAAACTATGGCTACACCTTC,.,TRBJ1-2,TRBV2
CASSPREEATDTQYF,TGTGCCAGCTCACCACGGGAAGAGGCCACAGATACGCAGTATTTT,.,TRBJ2-3,TRBV18
CASSQATGLAAYNEQFF,TGTGCCAGCAGCCAAGCGACGGGACTAGCGGCCTACAATGAGCAGTTCTTC,TRBD2,TRBJ2-1,TRBV4-2
CASETHTREQFF,TGTGCCAGCGAGACTCATACCCGAGAGCAGTTCTTC,.,TRBJ2-1,TRBV6-6
CASSQHGGPGGYTF,TGTGCCAGCAGTCAACACGGGGGGCCTGGTGGCTACACCTTC,.,TRBJ1-2,TRBV27
CASSLGHKWEGRGFYSNQPQHF,TGTGCCAGCAGTTTAGGGCATAAATGGGAGGGGAGGGGGTTTTATAGCAATCAGCCCCAGCATTTT,.,TRBJ1-5,TRBV28
CASSLGGTSTGELFF,TGTGCTAGCAGCCTGGGGGGGACTTCCACCGGGGAGCTGTTTTTT,TRBD2,TRBJ2-2,TRBV7-7
CASLPSYRGHGYTF,TGTGCCAGCCTGCCATCCTACAGGGGGCATGGCTACACCTTC,TRBD1,TRBJ1-2,TRBV28
CSAKLISYTF,TGCAGTGCTAAACTGATTAGCTACACCTTC,.,TRBJ1-2,TRBV20-1
CASSLSFGRNQPQHF,TGTGCCAGCAGTTTATCGTTCGGGAGGAATCAGCCCCAGCATTTT,.,TRBJ1-5,TRBV27
CASSFSSSGNTIYF,TGTGCCAGCAGTTTCAGTAGCTCTGGAAACACCATATATTTT,.,TRBJ1-3,TRBV28
CASSSQETQYF,TGTGCCAGCAGCTCACAAGAGACCCAGTACTTC,.,TRBJ2-5,TRBV12-3/TRBV12-4
CASSAGKNYGYTF,TGCGCCAGCAGCGCGGGCAAGAACTATGGCTACACCTTC,.,TRBJ1-2,TRBV4-1
CASSQGRLGYTF,TGTGCCAGCAGCCAAGGACGGCTAGGCTACACCTTC,.,TRBJ1-2,TRBV14
CASSLVFQGGWGTEAFF,TGTGCCAGCAGCTTAGTTTTTCAGGGAGGATGGGGCACTGAAGCTTTCTTT,.,TRBJ1-1,TRBV13
CASSLERQGRYNEQFF,TGTGCCAGCAGCTTAGAACGGCAGGGACGATACAATGAGCAGTTCTTC,.,TRBJ2-1,TRBV11-2